A selection of T cell receptor beta chains follows, all from one sample in a study of T-cell reconstitution after alpha-beta-depleted transplantation in children. TCRdb fed the PCR reads into MiXCR, producing one record per CDR3 protein. The sample contains around 380,000 distinct CDR3 sequences, about 11% of which appear only once. The input for sequencing was PBMCs from the stem cell graft donor, taken from the stem cell graft. These receptors all come from a human donor who donated a stem cell graft to a child with acute myeloid leukemia. Both conserved end residues are part of each CDR3. A D gene is named only where the DNA matches it firmly. Where a row states a size, it is once, few, many or the class of an expanded clone; other rows omit it.

size,J,V,D,DNA,CDR3
few,TRBJ2-5,TRBV27,TRBD2,TGTGCCAGCAGTTTATCGCGTTTAAGCGGGGGCCAAGAGACCCAGTACTTC,CASSLSRLSGGQETQYF
few,TRBJ1-5,TRBV7-9,-,TGTGCCAGCAGCTTAGAAGGGGCAGGCAATCAGCCCCAGCATTTT,CASSLEGAGNQPQHF
-,TRBJ2-5,TRBV20-1,TRBD2,TGCAGTGCGCTACAAAGCGGGGGGGGAACAAAAGAGACCCAGTACTTC,CSALQSGGGTKETQYF
many,TRBJ2-1,TRBV11-2,-,TGTGCCAGCAGCTTTAACGGAAGGGAACCCTACAATGAGCAGTTCTTC,CASSFNGREPYNEQFF
many,TRBJ2-1,TRBV4-1,-,TGCGCCAGCAGCCGTCCACTCCCTGGGGATTTACGGGAGCAGTTCTTC,CASSRPLPGDLREQFF
few,TRBJ2-2,TRBV11-2,TRBD1,TGTGCCAGCAGCTTACATTCGGCCCGGACAGGCCCCGGGACCGGGGAGCTGTTTTTT,CASSLHSARTGPGTGELFF
many,TRBJ2-7,TRBV27,-,TGTGCCAGCAGTTTATCGGCCTCGGCTGGCGAGCAGTACTTC,CASSLSASAGEQYF
many,TRBJ2-5,TRBV9,TRBD2,TGTGCCAGCAGCCCAGGGAGTAGCGGGGGGTACCAAGAGACCCAGTACTTC,CASSPGSSGGYQETQYF
many,TRBJ2-2,TRBV9,-,TGTGCCAGCAGCGTAGTAGAGAACACCGGGGAGCTGTTTTTT,CASSVVENTGELFF
-,TRBJ2-1,TRBV20-1,-,TGCAGTGCTGGGCAGGCGGATGAGCAGTTCTTC,CSAGQADEQFF
many,TRBJ2-7,TRBV6-1,TRBD1,TGTGCCAGCAGTAAATCCGGGACAGTCTCCTACGAGCAGTACTTC,CASSKSGTVSYEQYF
many,TRBJ1-5,TRBV6-5,TRBD1,TGTGCCAGCAGTTACTCGCACAGGGGAGGTCAGCCCCAGCATTTT,CASSYSHRGGQPQHF
-,TRBJ2-5,TRBV7-2,-,TGTGCCAGCAGCTTAAATGGTGCGAGGCAAGAGACCCAGTACTTC,CASSLNGARQETQYF
-,TRBJ1-2,TRBV27,TRBD1,TGTGCCAGCAGTCCGGGACAGGCGCCCCTCTATGGCTACACCTTC,CASSPGQAPLYGYTF
-,TRBJ2-1,TRBV20-1,-,TGCAGTGCCGGTCGGGACAAATACAATGAGCAGTTCTTC,CSAGRDKYNEQFF
-,TRBJ2-7,TRBV6-2/TRBV6-3,-,TGTGCCAGCAGTTACTCGGTAGCCCGCTACGAGCAGTACTTC,CASSYSVARYEQYF
-,TRBJ1-6,TRBV12-3/TRBV12-4,-,TGTGCCAGCAGTTTTTCACAGAATAATTCACCCCTCCACTTT,CASSFSQNNSPLHF
-,TRBJ2-1,TRBV5-1,TRBD2,TGCGCCAGCAGCTCCACTAGCGGGAGGGCCCAGAGGTACAATGAGCAGTTCTTC,CASSSTSGRAQRYNEQFF